Sequencing of this T cell receptor (beta chain) was carried out in a study of T cell repertoires in cytomegalovirus infection. Findings of the study overall: Accumulated public TCR beta family frequency recognized individuals carrying CMV together with the relevant HLA. HLA-C-restricted CMV clonotypes gave the most frequent clonotype in two of eight donors.

This clonotype was picked up many times. The antigen is unknown. TCRdb analysed the reads with MiXCR anew, one entry per CDR3 protein. Counted here are nearly 550,000 distinct CDR3 sequences, 16% occurring once; the ten biggest clones make up approximately 24%. Germline V gene sequence: CDR1 ENHRY, CDR2 SYGVKD. Trimming shortened V by 0 bases and J by 3 bases, and 18 bases separated the two germline ends. This CDR3 is built from 17 residues. Sequenced material: CD8+ T cells from PBMCs. The receptor was derived from a human donor in good health (CMV status not recorded). Some clones in this sample may be carry-over from other donors' samples. This sequence joins TRBV10-3 and TRBJ2-7; TRBD2 is a possible D gene (5 bases). Here the CDR3 reads CAISESKVNLGGYEQYF. CDR3 DNA: TGTGCCATCAGTGAGTCGAAGGTGAACCTAGGAGGCTACGAGCAGTACTTC.